This T cell receptor (beta chain) was retrieved from a study of blood T cell repertoires in COVID-19. Whole-study context: The samples span acute and convalescent COVID-19 from the United States, Italy and Spain. Sample material is recorded as cDNA or gDNA derived from T cells, B-cell-depleted T cells, or PBMCs.

CDR3 length: 16 residues. The germline V gene has CDR1 SNHLY and CDR2 FYNNEI. The junction had 4 bases not matched to a gene; V was cut back by 6 bases and J by 2 bases. Per the original methods: Amplifying reference gene primers gave estimates of nucleated cell counts. Using immunoSEQ multiplex PCR, the repertoire was profiled, and TCRdb retains in-frame clones only, with some absent. V and J calls and clone size are copied from that table; D and trimming were computed from the DNA. The sample has about 98,000 clones, 87% seen once. Sequencing was performed on peripheral blood. V and J are TRBV2 and TRBJ2-2; 12 positions agree with TRBD2. The receptor comes from a middle-aged man with active COVID-19. CDR3 protein: CASRLLAGGNTGELFF. In DNA form, the CDR3 reads TGTGCCAGCAGGCTACTAGCGGGGGGTAACACCGGGGAGCTGTTTTTT.